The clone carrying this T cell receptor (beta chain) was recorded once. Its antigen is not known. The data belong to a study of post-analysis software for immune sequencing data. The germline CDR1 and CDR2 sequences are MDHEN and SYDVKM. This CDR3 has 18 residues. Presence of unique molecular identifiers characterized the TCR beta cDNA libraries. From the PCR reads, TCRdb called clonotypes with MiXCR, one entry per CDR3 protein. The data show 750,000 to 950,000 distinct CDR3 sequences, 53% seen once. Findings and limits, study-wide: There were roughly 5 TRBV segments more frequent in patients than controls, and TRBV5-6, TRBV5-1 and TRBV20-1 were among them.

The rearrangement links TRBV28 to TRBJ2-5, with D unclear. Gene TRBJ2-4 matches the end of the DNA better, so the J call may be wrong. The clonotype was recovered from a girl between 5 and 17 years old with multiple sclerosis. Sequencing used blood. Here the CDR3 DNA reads TGTGCCAGCAGAGCCGGACCACCCGATACGAGCACCAAAAACATTCAGTACTTC. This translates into CASRAGPPDTSTKNIQYF.